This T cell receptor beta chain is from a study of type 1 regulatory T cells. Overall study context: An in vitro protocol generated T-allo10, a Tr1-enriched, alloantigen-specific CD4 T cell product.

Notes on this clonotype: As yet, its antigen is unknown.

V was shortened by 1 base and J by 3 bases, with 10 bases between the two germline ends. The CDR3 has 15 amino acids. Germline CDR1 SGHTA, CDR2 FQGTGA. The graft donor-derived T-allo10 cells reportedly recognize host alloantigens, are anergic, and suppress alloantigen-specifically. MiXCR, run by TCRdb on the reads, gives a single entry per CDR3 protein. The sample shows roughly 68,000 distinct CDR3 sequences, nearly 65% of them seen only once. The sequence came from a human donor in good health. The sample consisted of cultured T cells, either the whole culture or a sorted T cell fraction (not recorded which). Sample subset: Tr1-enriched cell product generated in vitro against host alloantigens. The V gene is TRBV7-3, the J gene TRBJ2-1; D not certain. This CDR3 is CASSLNGGDYNEQFF. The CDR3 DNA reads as TGTGCCAGCAGCTTAAATGGCGGCGACTACAATGAGCAGTTCTTC.